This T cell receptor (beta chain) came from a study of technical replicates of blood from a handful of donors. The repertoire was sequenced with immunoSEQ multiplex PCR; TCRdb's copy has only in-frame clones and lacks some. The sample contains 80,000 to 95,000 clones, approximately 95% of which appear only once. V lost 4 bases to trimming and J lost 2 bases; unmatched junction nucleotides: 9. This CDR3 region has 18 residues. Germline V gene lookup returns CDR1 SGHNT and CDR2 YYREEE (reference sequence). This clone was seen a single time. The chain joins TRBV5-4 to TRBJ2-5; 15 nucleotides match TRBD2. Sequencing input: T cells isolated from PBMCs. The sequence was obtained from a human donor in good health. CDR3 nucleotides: TGTGCCAGCAGCCCGGGACTAGCGGGAGGAGTATGGCAAGAGACCCAGTACTTC. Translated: CASSPGLAGGVWQETQYF.